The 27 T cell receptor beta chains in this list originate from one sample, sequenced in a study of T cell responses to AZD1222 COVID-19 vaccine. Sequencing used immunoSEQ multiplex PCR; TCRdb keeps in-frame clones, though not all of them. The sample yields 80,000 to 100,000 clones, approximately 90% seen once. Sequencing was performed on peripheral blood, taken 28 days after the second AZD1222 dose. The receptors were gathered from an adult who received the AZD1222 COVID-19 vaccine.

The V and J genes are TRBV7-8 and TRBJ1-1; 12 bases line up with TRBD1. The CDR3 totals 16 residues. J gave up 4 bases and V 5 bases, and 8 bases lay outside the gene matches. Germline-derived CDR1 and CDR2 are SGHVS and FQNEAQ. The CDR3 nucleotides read TGTGCCAGCAGCGTCCGGGACAGGGGGCGGGCCACTGAAGCTTTCTTT. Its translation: CASSVRDRGRATEAFF.

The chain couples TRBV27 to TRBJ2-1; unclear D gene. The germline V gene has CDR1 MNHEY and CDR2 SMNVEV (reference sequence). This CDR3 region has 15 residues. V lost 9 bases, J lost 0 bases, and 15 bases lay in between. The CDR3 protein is CASFDITSSYNEQFF. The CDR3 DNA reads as TGTGCCAGTTTTGACATTACGAGCTCCTACAATGAGCAGTTCTTC.

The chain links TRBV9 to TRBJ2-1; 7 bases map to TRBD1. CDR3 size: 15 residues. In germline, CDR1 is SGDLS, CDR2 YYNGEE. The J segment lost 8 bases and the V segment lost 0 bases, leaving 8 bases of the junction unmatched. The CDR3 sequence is CASSVETGPRDEQFF. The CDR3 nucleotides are TGTGCCAGCAGCGTAGAGACAGGGCCTAGGGATGAGCAGTTCTTC.

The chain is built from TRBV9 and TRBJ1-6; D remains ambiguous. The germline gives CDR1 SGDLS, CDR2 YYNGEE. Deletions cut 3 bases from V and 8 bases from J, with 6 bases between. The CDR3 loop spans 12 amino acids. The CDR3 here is CASSAEYSPLHF. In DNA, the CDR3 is TGTGCCAGCAGCGCGGAGTATTCACCCCTCCACTTT. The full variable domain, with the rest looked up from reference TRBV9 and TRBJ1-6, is DSGVTQTPKHLITATGQRVTLRCSPRSGDLSVYWYQQSLDQGLQFLIQYYNGEERAKGNILERFSAQQFPDLHSELNLSSLELGDSALYFCASSAEYSPLHFGNGTRLTVT.

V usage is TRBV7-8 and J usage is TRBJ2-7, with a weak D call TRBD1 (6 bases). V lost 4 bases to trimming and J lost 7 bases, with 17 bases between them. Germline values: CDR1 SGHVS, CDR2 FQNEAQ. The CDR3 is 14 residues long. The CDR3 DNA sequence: TGTGCCAGCAGCTCTAGGGACACCGAGGGGGAGCAGTACTTC. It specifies CASSSRDTEGEQYF.

CDR3 loop: CASSFLIRTEAFF. The CDR3 DNA is TGTGCCAGCAGCTTCCTCATCCGGACTGAAGCTTTCTTT. V gene TRBV7-8 combines with J gene TRBJ1-1; unclear D gene. Germline CDR1 SGHVS, CDR2 FQNEAQ. Trimming removed 3 bases at V and 5 bases at J, with 10 bases between. The length of the CDR3 is 13 residues.

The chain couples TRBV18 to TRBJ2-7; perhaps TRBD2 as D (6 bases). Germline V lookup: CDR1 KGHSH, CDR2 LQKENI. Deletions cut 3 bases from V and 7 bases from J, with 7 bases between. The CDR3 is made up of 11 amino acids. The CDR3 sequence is CASSPGGEQYF. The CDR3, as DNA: TGTGCCAGCTCACCCGGAGGGGAGCAGTACTTC.

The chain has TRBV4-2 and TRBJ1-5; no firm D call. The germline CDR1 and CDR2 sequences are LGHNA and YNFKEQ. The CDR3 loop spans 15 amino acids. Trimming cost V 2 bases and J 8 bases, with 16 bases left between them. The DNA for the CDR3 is TGTGCCAGCAGCCAATCTCTGGTATTGGGGAAGCCCCAGCATTTT. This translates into CASSQSLVLGKPQHF.

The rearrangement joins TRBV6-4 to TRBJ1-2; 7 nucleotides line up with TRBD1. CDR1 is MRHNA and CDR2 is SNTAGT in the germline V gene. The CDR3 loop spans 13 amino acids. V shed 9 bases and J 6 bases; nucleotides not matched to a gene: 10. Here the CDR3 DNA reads TGTGCCAGAATACAGACAGGGTTCGATGGCTACACCTTC. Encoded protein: CARIQTGFDGYTF.

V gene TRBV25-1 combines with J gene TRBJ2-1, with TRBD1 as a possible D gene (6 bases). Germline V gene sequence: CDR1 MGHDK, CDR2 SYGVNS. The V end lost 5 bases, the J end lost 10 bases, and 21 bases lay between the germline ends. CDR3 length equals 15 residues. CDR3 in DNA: TGTGCCAGCAGTAATGCCCCCTTTTGGGGGCGGGAGCAGTTCTTC. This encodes CASSNAPFWGREQFF.

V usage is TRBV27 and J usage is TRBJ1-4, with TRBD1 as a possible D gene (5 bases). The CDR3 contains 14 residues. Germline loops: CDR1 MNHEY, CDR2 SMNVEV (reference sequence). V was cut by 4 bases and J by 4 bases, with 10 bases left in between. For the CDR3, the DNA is TGTGCCAGCAGTTCCAGGGTTTTTAATGAAAAACTGTTTTTT. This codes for CASSSRVFNEKLFF.

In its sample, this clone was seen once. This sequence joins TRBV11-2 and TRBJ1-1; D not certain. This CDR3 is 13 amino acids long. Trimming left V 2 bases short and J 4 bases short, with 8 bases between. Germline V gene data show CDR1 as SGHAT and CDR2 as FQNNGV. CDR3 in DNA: TGTGCCAGCAGCTTACAAGGTCGCACTGAAGCTTTCTTT. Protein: CASSLQGRTEAFF.

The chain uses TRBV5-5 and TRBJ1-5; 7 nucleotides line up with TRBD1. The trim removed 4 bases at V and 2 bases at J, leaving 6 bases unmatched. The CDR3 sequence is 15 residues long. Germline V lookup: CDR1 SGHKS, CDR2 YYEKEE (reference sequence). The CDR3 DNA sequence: TGTGCCAGCAGCCTTCCCGGACAGGGCAATCAGCCCCAGCATTTT. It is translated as CASSLPGQGNQPQHF.

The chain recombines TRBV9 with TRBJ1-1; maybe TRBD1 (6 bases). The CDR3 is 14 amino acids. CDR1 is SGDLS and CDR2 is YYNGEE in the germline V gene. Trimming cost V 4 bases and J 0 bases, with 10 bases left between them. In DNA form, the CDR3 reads TGTGCCAGCAGCCCCCGGGACATGAACACTGAAGCTTTCTTT. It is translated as CASSPRDMNTEAFF.

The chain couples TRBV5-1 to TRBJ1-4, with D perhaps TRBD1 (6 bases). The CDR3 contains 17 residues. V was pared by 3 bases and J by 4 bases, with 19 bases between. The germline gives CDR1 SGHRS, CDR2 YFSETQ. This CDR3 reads CASSSGIQQGINEKLFF. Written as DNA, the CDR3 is TGCGCCAGCAGCTCCGGAATCCAACAGGGTATTAATGAAAAACTGTTTTTT.

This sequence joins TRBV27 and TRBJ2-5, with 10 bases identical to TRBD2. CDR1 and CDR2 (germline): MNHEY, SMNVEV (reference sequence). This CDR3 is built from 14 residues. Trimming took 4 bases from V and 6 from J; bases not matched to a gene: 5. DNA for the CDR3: TGTGCCAGCAGTTGGACTAGCGGTGCACAGACCCAGTACTTC. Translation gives CASSWTSGAQTQYF.

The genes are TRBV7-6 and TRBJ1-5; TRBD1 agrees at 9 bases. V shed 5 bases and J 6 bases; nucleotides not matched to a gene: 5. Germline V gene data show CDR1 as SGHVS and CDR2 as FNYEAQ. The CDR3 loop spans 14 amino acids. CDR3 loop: CASSPGQGSQPQHF. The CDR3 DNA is TGTGCCAGCAGCCCAGGACAGGGGAGTCAGCCCCAGCATTTT.

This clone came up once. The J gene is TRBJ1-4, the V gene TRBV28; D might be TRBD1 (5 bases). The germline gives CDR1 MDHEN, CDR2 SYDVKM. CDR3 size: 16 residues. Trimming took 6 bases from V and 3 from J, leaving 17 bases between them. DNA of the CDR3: TGTGCCAGCAGCCCCAGACCAGGGCTCCCTAATGAAAAACTGTTTTTT. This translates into CASSPRPGLPNEKLFF.

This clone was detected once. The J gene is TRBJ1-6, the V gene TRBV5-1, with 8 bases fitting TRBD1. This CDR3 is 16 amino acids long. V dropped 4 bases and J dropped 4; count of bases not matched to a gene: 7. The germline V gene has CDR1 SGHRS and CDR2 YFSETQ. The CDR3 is CASSTGQGPYNSPLHF. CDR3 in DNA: TGCGCCAGCAGCACAGGACAGGGACCTTATAATTCACCCCTCCACTTT.

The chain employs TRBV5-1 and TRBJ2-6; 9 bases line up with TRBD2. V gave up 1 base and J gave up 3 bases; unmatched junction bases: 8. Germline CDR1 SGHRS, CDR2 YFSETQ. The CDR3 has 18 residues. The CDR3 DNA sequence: TGCGCCAGCAGCTTGAGGCTAGCGGGATCAGGTGGGGCCAACGTCCTGACTTTC. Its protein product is CASSLRLAGSGGANVLTF.

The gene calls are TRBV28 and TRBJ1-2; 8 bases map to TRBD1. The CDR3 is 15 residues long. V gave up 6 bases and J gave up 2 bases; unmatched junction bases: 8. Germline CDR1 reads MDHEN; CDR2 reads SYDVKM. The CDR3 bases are TGTGCCAGCAGCCCCCGGGACAGGTTAAACTATGGCTACACCTTC. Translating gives CASSPRDRLNYGYTF.

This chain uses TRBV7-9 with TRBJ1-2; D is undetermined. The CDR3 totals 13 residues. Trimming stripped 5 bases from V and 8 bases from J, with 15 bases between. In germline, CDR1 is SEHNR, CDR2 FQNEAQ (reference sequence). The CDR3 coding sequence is TGTGCCAGCAGCCCAATAGCGACCGGGGGCTACACCTTC. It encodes CASSPIATGGYTF.

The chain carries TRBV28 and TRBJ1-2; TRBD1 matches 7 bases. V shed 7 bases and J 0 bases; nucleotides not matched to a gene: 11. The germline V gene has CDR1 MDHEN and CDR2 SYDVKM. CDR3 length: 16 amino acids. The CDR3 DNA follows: TGTGCCAGCACTCTAGGGGGCAGGGCCCCTAACTATGGCTACACCTTC. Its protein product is CASTLGGRAPNYGYTF.

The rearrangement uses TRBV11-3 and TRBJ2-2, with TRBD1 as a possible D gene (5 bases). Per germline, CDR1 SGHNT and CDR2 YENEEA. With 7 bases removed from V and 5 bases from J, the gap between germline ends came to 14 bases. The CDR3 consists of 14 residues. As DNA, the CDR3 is TGTGCCAGCACCACAGGCCCCGGAACCGGGGAGCTGTTTTTT. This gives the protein CASTTGPGTGELFF.

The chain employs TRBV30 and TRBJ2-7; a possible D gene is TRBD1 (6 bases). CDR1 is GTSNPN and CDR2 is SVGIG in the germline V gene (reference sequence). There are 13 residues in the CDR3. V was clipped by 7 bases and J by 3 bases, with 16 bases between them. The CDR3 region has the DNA TGTGCCTCGTTAACAGGGACCGACTACGAGCAGTACTTC. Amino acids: CASLTGTDYEQYF.

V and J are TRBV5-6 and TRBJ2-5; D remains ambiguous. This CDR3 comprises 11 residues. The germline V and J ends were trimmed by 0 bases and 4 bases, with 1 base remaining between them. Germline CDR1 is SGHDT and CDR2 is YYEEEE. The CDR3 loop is CASSLVETQYF. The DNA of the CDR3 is TGTGCCAGCAGCTTGGTAGAGACCCAGTACTTC.

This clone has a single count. The DNA of the CDR3 is TGTGCCAGCTCACCCCGAGAGACAGGGCCGAACACTGAAGCTTTCTTT. Its translation: CASSPRETGPNTEAFF. The gene calls are TRBV18 and TRBJ1-1; 7 positions agree with TRBD1. V was clipped by 3 bases and J by 1 base; unmatched bases: 8. Germline loops: CDR1 KGHSH, CDR2 LQKENI. This CDR3 has 16 residues. The variable domain in full, completed from reference TRBV18 and TRBJ1-1, reads NAGVMQNPRHLVRRRGQEARLRCSPMKGHSHVYWYRQLPEEGLKFMVYLQKENIIDESGMPKERFSAEFPKEGPSILRIQQVVRGDSAAYFCASSPRETGPNTEAFFGQGTRLTVV.